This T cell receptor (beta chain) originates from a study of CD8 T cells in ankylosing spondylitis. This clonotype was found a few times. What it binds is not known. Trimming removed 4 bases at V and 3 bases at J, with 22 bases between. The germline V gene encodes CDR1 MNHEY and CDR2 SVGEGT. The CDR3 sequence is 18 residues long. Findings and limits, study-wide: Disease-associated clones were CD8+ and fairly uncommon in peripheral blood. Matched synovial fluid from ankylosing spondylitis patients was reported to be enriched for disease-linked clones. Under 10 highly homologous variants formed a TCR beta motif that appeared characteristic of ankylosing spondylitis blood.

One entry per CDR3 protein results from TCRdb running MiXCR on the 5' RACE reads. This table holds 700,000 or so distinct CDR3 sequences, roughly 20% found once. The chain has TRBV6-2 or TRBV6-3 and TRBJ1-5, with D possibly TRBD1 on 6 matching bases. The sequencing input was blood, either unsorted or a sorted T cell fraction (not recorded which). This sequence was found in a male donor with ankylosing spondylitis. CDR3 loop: CASSWAPGDQRNNQPQHF. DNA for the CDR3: TGTGCCAGCAGTTGGGCGCCAGGGGATCAGCGAAACAATCAGCCCCAGCATTTT.